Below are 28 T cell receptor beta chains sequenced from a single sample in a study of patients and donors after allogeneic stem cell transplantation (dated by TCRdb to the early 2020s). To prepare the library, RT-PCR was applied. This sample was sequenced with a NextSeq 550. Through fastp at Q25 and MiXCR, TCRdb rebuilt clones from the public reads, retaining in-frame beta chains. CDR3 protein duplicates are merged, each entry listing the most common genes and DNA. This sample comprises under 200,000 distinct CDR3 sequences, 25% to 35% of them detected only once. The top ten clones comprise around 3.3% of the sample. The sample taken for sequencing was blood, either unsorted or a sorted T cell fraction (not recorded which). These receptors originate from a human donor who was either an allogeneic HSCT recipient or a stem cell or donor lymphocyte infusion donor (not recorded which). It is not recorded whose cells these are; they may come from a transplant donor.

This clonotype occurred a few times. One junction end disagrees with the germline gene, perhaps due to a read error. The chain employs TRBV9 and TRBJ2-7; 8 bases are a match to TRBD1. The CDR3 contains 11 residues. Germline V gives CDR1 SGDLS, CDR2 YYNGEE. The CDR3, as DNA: TGTGCCAGCAGCACCCCGGGACAGGTCATGTTC. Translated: CASSTPGQVMF.

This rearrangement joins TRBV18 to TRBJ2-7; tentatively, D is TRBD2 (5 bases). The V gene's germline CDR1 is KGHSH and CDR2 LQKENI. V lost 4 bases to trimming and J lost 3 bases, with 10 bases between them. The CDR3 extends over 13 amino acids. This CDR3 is CASSRPSSYEQYF. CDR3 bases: TGTGCCAGCTCACGGCCTAGCAGCTACGAGCAGTACTTC.

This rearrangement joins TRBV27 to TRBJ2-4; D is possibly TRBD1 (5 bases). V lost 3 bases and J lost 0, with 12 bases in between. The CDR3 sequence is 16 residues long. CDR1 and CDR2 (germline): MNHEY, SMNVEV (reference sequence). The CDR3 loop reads CASSFLGQLAKNIQYF. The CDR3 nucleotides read TGTGCCAGCAGTTTCCTCGGACAACTAGCCAAAAACATTCAGTACTTC.

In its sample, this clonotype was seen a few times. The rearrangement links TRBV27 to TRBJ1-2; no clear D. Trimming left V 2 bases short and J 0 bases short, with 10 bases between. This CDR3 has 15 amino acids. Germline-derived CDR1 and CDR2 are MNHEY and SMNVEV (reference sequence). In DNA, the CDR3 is TGTGCCAGCAGTTTAAGGGCGCCAACTAACTATGGCTACACCTTC. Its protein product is CASSLRAPTNYGYTF.

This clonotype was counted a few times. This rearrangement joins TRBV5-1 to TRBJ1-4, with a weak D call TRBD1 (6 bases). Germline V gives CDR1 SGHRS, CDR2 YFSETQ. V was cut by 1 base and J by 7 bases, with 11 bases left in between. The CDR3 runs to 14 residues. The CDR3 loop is CASSLWGAGEKLFF. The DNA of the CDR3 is TGCGCCAGCAGCTTGTGGGGGGCAGGTGAAAAACTGTTTTTT.

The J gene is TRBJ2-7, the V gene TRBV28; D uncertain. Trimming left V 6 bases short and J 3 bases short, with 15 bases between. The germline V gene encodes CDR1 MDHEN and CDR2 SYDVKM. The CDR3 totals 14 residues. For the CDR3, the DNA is TGTGCCAGCAGGACGTGGGGTGGCAGCTACGAGCAGTACTTC. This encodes CASRTWGGSYEQYF. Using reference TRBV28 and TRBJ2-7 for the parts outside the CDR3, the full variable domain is DVKVTQSSRYLVKRTGEKVFLECVQDMDHENMFWYRQDPGLGLRLIYFSYDVKMKEKGDIPEGYSVSREKKERFSLILESASTNQTSMYLCASRTWGGSYEQYFGPGTRLTVT.

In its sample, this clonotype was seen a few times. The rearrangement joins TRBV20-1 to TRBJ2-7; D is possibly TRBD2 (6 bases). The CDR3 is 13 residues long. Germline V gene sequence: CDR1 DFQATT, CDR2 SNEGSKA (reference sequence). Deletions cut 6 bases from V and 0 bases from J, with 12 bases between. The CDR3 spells CSAPRGASYEQYF. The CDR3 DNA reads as TGCAGTGCCCCCCGCGGGGCCTCCTACGAGCAGTACTTC.

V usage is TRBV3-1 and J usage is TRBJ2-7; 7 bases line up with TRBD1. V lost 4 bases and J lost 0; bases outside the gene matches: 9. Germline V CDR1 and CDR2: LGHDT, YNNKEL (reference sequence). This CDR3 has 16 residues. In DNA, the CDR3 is TGTGCCAGCAGCCGAGGTTTAAGGACAGGCTCCTACGAGCAGTACTTC. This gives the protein CASSRGLRTGSYEQYF.

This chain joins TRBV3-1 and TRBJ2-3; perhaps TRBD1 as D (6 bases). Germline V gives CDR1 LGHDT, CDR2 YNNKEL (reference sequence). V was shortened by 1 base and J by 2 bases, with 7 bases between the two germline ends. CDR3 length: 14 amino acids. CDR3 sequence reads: CASSQAGATDTQYF. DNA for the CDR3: TGTGCCAGCAGCCAAGCAGGGGCCACAGATACGCAGTATTTT.

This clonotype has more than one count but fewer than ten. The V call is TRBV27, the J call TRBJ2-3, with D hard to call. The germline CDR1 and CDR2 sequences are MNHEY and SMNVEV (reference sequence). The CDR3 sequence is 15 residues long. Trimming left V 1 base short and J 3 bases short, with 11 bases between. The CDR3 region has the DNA TGTGCCAGCAGTTTATTCGATCAGGCTACAGATACGCAGTATTTT. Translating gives CASSLFDQATDTQYF.

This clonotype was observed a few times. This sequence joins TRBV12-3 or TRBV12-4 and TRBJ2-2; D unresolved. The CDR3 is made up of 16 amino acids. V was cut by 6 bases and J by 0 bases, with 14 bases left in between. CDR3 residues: CASRGLHPSNTGELFF. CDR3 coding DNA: TGTGCCAGCAGGGGTCTGCATCCCTCGAACACCGGGGAGCTGTTTTTT.

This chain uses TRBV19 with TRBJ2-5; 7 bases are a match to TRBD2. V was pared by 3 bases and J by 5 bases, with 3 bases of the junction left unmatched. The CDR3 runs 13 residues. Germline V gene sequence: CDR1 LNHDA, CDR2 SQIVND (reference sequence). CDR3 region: CASSIRGVETQYF. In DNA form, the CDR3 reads TGTGCCAGTAGTATCCGGGGGGTTGAGACCCAGTACTTC. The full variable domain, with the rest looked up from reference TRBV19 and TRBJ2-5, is DGGITQSPKYLFRKEGQNVTLSCEQNLNHDAMYWYRQDPGQGLRLIYYSQIVNDFQKGDIAEGYSVSREKKESFPLTVTSAQKNPTAFYLCASSIRGVETQYFGPGTRLLVL.

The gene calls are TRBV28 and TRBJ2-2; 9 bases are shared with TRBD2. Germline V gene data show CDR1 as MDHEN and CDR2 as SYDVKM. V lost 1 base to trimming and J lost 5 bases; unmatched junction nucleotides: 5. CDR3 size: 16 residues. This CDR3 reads CASSLSGLAGTGELFF. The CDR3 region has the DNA TGTGCCAGCAGTTTATCCGGCCTAGCGGGAACCGGGGAGCTGTTTTTT.

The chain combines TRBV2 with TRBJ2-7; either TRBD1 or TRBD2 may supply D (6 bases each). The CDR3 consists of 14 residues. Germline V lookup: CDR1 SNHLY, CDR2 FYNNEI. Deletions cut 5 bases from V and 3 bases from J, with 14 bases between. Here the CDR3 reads CASSIGGPNYEQYF. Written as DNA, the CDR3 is TGTGCCAGCAGTATAGGGGGGCCCAACTACGAGCAGTACTTC.

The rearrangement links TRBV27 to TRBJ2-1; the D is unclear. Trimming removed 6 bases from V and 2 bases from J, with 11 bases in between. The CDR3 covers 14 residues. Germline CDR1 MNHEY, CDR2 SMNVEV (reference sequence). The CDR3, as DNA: TGTGCCAGCAGCATCTCACCTACCTACAATGAGCAGTTCTTC. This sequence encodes CASSISPTYNEQFF.

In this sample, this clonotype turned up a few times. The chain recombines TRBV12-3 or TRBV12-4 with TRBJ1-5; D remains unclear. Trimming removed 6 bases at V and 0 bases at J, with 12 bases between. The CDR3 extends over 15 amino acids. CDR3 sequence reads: CASRVGVYSNQPQHF. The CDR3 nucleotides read TGTGCCAGCAGGGTCGGGGTCTATAGCAATCAGCCCCAGCATTTT.

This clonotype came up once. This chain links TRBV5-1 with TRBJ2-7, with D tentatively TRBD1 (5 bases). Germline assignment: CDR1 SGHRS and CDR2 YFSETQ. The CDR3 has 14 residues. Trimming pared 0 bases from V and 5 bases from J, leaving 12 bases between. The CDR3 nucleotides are TGCGCCAGCAGCTTGGCTACAGGCCCTGACGAGCAGTACTTC. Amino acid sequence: CASSLATGPDEQYF.

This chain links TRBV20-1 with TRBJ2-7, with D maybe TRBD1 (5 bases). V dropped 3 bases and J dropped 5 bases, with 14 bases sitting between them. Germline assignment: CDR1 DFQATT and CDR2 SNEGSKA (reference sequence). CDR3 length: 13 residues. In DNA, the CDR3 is TGCAGTGCTAGGAGGCAGGGAAGGGACGAGCAGTACTTC. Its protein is CSARRQGRDEQYF.

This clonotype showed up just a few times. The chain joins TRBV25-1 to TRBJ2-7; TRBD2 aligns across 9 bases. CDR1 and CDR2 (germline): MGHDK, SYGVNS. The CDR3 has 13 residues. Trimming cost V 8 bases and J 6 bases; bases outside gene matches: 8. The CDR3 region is CASGLAGGSEQYF. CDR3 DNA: TGTGCCAGCGGGTTGGCGGGAGGGTCCGAGCAGTACTTC.

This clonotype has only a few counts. CDR3 region: CASSQGFHSFYEQYF. The CDR3 coding sequence is TGCGCCAGCAGCCAAGGTTTTCACAGCTTCTACGAGCAGTACTTC. V gene TRBV4-3 combines with J gene TRBJ2-7; no clear D. Trimming cost V 1 base and J 3 bases, with 13 bases left between them. The CDR3 has 15 amino acids. Germline assignment: CDR1 LGHNA and CDR2 YSLEER.

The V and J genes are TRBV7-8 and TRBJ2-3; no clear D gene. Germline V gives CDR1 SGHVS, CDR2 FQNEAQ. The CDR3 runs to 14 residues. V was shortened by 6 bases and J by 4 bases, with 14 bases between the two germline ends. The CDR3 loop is CASRMEPSPDTQYF. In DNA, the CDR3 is TGTGCCAGCAGAATGGAGCCCTCCCCAGATACGCAGTATTTT.

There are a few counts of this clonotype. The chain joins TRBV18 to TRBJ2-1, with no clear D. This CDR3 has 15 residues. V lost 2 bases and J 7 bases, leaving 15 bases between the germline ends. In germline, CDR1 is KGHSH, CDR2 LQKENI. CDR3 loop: CASSPTRTVGNEQFF. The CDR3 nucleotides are TGTGCCAGCTCACCAACCAGGACGGTGGGGAATGAGCAGTTCTTC.

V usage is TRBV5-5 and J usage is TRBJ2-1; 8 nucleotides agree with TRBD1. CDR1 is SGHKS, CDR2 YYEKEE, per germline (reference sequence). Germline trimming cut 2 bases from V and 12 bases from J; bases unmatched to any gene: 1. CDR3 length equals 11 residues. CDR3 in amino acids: CASSFDRGQFF. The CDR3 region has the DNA TGTGCCAGCAGCTTCGACAGGGGGCAGTTCTTC. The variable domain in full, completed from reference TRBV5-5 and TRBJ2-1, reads DAGVTQSPTHLIKTRGQQVTLRCSPISGHKSVSWYQQVLGQGPQFIFQYYEKEERGRGNFPDRFSARQFPNYSSELNVNALLLGDSALYLCASSFDRGQFFGPGTRLTVL.

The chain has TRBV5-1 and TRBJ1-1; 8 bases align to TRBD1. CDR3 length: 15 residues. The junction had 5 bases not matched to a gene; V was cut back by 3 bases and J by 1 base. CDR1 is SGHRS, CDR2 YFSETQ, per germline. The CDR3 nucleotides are TGCGCCAGCAGCTGGACAGGGATTCAGAACACTGAAGCTTTCTTT. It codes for CASSWTGIQNTEAFF.

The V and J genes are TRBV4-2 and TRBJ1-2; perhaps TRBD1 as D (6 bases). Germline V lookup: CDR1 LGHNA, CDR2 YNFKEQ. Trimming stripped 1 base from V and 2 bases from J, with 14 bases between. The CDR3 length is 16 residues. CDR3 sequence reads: CASSQAVGGGNYGYTF. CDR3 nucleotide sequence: TGTGCCAGCAGCCAAGCGGTAGGGGGAGGGAACTATGGCTACACCTTC.

The CDR3 sequence is CASRGSGNTIYF. CDR3 in DNA: TGTGCCAGCAGGGGTTCTGGAAACACCATATATTTT. The J gene is TRBJ1-3, the V gene TRBV6-6; D is ambiguous. V was pared by 6 bases and J by 1 base, with 4 bases between. CDR3 length: 12 amino acids. Germline V lookup: CDR1 MNHNY, CDR2 SVGAGI (reference sequence).

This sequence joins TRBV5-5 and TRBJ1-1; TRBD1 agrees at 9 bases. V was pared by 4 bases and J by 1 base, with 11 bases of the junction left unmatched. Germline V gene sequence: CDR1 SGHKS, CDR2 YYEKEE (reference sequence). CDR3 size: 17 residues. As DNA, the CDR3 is TGTGCCAGCAGCCCGCGGGACAGGGCAACTCGGAACACTGAAGCTTTCTTT. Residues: CASSPRDRATRNTEAFF. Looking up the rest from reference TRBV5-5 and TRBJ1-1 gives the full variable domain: DAGVTQSPTHLIKTRGQQVTLRCSPISGHKSVSWYQQVLGQGPQFIFQYYEKEERGRGNFPDRFSARQFPNYSSELNVNALLLGDSALYLCASSPRDRATRNTEAFFGQGTRLTVV.

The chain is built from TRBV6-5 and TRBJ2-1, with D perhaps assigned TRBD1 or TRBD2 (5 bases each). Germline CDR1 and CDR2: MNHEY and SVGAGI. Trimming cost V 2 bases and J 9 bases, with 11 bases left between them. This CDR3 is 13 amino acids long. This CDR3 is CASSYAGSGEQFF. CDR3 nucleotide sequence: TGTGCCAGCAGTTACGCAGGGAGCGGTGAGCAGTTCTTC.